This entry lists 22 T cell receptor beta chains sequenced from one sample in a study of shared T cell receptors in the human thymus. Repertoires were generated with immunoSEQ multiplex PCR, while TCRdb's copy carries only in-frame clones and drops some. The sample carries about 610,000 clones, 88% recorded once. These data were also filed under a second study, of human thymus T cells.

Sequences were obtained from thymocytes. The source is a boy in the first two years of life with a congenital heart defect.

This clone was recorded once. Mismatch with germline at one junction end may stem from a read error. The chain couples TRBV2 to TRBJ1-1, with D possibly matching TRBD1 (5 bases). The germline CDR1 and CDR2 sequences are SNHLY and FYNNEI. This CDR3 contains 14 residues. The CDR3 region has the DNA TGTGCCAGCCGTGAAAAACAGGAGAACACTGAAGCTTTCTTT. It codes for CASREKQENTEAFF.

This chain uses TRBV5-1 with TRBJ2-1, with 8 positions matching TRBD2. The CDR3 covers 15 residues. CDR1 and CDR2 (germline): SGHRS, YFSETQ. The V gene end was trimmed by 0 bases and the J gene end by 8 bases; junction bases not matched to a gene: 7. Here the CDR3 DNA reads TGCGCCAGCAGCTTGGCCGCAGCGGGAGTGTATGAGCAGTTCTTC. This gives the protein CASSLAAAGVYEQFF.

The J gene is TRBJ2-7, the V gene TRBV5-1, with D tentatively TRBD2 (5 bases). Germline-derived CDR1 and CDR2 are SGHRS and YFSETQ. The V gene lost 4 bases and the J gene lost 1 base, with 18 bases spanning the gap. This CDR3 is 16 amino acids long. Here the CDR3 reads CASSPPRGGGSYEQYF. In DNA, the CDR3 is TGCGCCAGCAGCCCCCCCCGGGGTGGTGGGTCCTACGAGCAGTACTTC.

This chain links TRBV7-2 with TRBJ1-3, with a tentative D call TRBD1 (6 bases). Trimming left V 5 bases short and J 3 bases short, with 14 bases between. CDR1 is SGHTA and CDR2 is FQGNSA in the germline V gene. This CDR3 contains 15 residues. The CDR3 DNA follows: TGTGCCAGCAGCCATAGGGGGGGTGGTGGAAACACCATATATTTT. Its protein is CASSHRGGGGNTIYF.

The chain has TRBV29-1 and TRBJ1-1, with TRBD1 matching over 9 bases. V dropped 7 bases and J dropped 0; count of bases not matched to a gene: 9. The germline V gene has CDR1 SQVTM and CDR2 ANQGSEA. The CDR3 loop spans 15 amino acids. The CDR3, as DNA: TGCAGCGAGGGGGACAGGGCCCTCATGAACACTGAAGCTTTCTTT. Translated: CSEGDRALMNTEAFF. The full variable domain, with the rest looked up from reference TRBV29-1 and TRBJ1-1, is SAVISQKPSRDICQRGTSLTIQCQVDSQVTMMFWYRQQPGQSLTLIATANQGSEATYESGFVIDKFPISRPNLTFSTLTVSNMSPEDSSIYLCSEGDRALMNTEAFFGQGTRLTVV.

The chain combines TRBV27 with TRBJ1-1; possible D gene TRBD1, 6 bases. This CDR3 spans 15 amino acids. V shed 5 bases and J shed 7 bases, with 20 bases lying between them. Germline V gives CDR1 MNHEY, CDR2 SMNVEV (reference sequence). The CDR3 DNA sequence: TGTGCCAGCAGTCCCGGGGGGCCTGGTCCGGATGAAGCTTTCTTT. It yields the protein CASSPGGPGPDEAFF.

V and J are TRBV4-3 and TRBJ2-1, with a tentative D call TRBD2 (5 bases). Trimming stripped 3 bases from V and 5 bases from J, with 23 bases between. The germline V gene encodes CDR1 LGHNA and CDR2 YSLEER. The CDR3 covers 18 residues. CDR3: CASSHTPGQPKRDNEQFF. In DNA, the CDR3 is TGCGCCAGCAGCCATACACCGGGCCAGCCTAAGAGGGACAATGAGCAGTTCTTC.

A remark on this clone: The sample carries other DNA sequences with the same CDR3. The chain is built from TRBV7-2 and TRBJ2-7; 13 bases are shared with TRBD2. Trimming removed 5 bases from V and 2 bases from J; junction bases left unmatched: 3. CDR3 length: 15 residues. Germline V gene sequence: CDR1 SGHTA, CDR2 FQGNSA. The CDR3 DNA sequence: TGTGCCAGCAGCCCTACTAGCGGGAGGGCCTACGAGCAGTACTTC. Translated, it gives CASSPTSGRAYEQYF.

The CDR3 nucleotides are TGCAGCGTTTCTTCGAGGACTAGCGGGAGGGAGGGGTACAATGAGCAGTTCTTC. It encodes CSVSSRTSGREGYNEQFF. The V gene is TRBV29-1, the J gene TRBJ2-1; 15 nucleotides agree with TRBD2. The V and J ends lost 5 bases and 4 bases, in that order; junction bases with no gene match: 12. This CDR3 is 18 amino acids long. Germline lookup yields CDR1 SQVTM and CDR2 ANQGSEA.

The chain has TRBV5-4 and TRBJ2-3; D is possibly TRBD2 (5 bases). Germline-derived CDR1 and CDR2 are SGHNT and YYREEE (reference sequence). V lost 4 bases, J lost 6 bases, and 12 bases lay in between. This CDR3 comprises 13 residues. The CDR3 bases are TGTGCCAGCAGCCAGCGGCCGGCTGATACGCAGTATTTT. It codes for CASSQRPADTQYF.

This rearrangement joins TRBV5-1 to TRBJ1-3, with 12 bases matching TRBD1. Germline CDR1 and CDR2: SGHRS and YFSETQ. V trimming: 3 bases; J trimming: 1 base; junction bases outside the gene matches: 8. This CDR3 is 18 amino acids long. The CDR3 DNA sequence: TGCGCCAGCAGCTCAACCGGGACAGGGGGCTATTCTGGAAACACCATATATTTT. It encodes CASSSTGTGGYSGNTIYF.

CDR3 protein: CASSQVEPGLAASYEQYF. The CDR3, as DNA: TGCGCCAGCAGCCAGGTCGAACCGGGACTAGCTGCTTCCTACGAGCAGTACTTC. The chain employs TRBV4-1 and TRBJ2-7; 9 bases map to TRBD2. The trim removed 3 bases at V and 1 base at J, leaving 13 bases unmatched. The CDR3 has 18 amino acids. Germline lookup yields CDR1 MGHRA and CDR2 YSYEKL.

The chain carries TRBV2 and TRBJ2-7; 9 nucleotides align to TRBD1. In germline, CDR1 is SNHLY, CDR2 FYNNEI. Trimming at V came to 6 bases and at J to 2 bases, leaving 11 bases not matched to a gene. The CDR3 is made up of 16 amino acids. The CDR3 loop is CASREYRDRATYEQYF. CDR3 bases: TGTGCCAGCAGGGAATACCGGGACAGGGCGACCTACGAGCAGTACTTC.

The CDR3 nucleotides are TGTGCCATCAGTGGTAGCACCAATGAGCAGTTCTTC. As protein: CAISGSTNEQFF. The V and J genes are TRBV10-3 and TRBJ2-1; no clear D. V lost 4 bases and J lost 6, with 7 bases in between. The CDR3 totals 12 residues. Per the germline V gene, CDR1 is ENHRY and CDR2 is SYGVKD.

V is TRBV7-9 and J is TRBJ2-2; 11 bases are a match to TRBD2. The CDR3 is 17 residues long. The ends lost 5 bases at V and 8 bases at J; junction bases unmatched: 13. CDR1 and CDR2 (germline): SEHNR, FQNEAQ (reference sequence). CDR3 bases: TGTGCCAGCAGCCCCCGCCTACTAGCGGGAGTACCGGGGGAGCTGTTTTTT. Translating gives CASSPRLLAGVPGELFF.

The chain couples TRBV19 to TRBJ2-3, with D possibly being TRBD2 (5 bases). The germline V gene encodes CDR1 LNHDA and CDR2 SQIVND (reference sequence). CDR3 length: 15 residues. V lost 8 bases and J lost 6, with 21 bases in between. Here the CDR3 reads CASLARQTPGDTQYF. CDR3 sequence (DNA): TGTGCCAGTCTCGCAAGGCAAACCCCGGGGGATACGCAGTATTTT.

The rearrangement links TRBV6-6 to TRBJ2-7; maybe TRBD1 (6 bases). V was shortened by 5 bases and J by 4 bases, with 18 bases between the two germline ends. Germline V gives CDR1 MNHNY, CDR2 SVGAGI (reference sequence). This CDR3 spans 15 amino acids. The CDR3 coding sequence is TGTGCCAGCAGTCACCTTCAGGGGCCCCATTACGAGCAGTACTTC. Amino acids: CASSHLQGPHYEQYF.

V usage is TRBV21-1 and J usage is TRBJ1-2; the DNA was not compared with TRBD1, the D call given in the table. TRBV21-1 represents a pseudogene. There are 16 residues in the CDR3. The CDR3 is CASSKARDRNNYGYTF. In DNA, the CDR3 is TGTGCCAGCAGCAAAGCGAGGGACAGAAATAACTATGGCTACACCTTC.

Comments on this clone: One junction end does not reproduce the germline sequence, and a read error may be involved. CDR3 DNA: TGTGCCAGCACCTTAAGACAGCACAATGAGCAGTTCTTC. It is translated as CASTLRQHNEQFF. The chain is built from TRBV7-9 and TRBJ2-1, with D perhaps matching TRBD1 (5 bases). Germline-derived CDR1 and CDR2 are SEHNR and FQNEAQ (reference sequence). The CDR3 totals 13 residues. The variable domain in full, completed from reference TRBV7-9 and TRBJ2-1, reads DTGVSQNPRHKITKRGQNVTFRCDPISEHNRLYWYRQTLGQGPEFLTYFQNEAQLEKSRLLSDRFSAERPKGSFSTLEIQRTEQGDSAMYLCASTLRQHNEQFFGPGTRLTVL.

CDR3 region: CASSFPGLAGFTDTQYF. The CDR3 nucleotides read TGCGCCAGCAGCTTCCCTGGGCTAGCGGGATTTACAGATACGCAGTATTTT. The chain couples TRBV5-1 to TRBJ2-3; 9 positions agree with TRBD2. Germline CDR1 and CDR2: SGHRS and YFSETQ. CDR3 size: 17 residues. V was clipped by 2 bases and J by 3 bases; unmatched bases: 10.

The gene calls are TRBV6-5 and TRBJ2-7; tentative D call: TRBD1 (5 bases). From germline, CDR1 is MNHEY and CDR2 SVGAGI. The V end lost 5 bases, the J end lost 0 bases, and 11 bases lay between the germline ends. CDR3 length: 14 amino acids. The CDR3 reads CASSMTVPSYEQYF. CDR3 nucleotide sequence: TGTGCCAGCAGTATGACAGTCCCCTCCTACGAGCAGTACTTC.

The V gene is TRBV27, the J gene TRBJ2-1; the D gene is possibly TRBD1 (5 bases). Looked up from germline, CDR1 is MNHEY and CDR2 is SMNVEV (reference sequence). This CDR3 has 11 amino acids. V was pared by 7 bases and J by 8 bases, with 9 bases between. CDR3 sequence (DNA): TGTGCCAGCACCTTAGGGGATGAGCAGTTCTTC. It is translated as CASTLGDEQFF.